This T cell receptor (beta chain) was observed in a study of T cell changes during pregnancy in multiple sclerosis. Libraries were prepared by immunoSEQ multiplex PCR; TCRdb keeps only in-frame clonotypes and omits some of them. There are around 40,000 clones in the sample; about 89% occur only once, and about 0.43% lies in the top ten. The clonotype originates from a female donor in good health, enrolled as a control in a pregnancy study. Sequencing was performed on CD4+ T cells from peripheral blood mononuclear cells, taken in the third trimester of pregnancy.

CDR3 sequence reads: CAISDRRGRGQETQYF. Written as DNA, the CDR3 is TGTGCCATCAGTGATCGGCGAGGGAGGGGTCAAGAGACCCAGTACTTC. The chain employs TRBV10-3 and TRBJ2-5, with 7 bases fitting TRBD2. Per the germline V gene, CDR1 is ENHRY and CDR2 is SYGVKD. J gave up 2 bases and V 3 bases, and 9 bases lay outside the gene matches. The length of the CDR3 is 16 residues.